This record concerns one T cell receptor beta chain sequence. TCRdb's copy holds only in-frame clones and misses some; the assay was immunoSEQ multiplex PCR. The sample lists 100,000 to 150,000 clones, 85% to 95% occurring once. The sample comes from a study of control samples from healthy donors and cancer patients. Trimming stripped 7 bases from V and 4 bases from J, with 13 bases between. The CDR3 has 14 residues. Germline values: CDR1 MNHEY, CDR2 SVGAGI. This sequence joins TRBV6-5 and TRBJ2-2; D is perhaps TRBD2 (6 bases). The receptor comes from a man older than 75 with head and neck cancer. The sequenced sample consisted of PBMCs. CDR3 in DNA: TGTGCCAGCACCGAGACTAGGCTCACCGGGGAGCTGTTTTTT. Its protein product is CASTETRLTGELFF.